The rows below give T cell receptor beta chains drawn from one sample of a study of shared T cell receptors in the human thymus. Assay used: immunoSEQ multiplex PCR; TCRdb lists only in-frame clones, some missing. This sample has hundreds of thousands of clones; around 87% occur once, and the top ten carry over 0.008%. These data were likewise used in another study, on human thymus T cells.

The specimen sequenced was thymocytes. Receptor source: a boy younger than two with a congenital heart defect. Both conserved end residues are part of each CDR3. Fields, in order: clone size, D gene, V gene, J gene, CDR3 DNA, CDR3 protein. D genes are given only for firm matches. Expanded clones get a size class; other rows say once, few or many, or leave the size out.

NA	TRBD1	TRBV27	TRBJ1-1	TGTGCCAGCAGTGCGTACAGGGGGCAGAGAGCTTTCTTT	CASSAYRGQRAFF
NA	NA	TRBV6-1	TRBJ1-1	TGTGCCAGCATCAAACCCTGGGAGGGGCTCACTGAAGCTTTCTTT	CASIKPWEGLTEAFF
NA	TRBD1	TRBV27	TRBJ2-7	TGTGCCAGCAGTTTAGGGACAGGATCCTACGAGCAGTACTTC	CASSLGTGSYEQYF
NA	TRBD2	TRBV10-1	TRBJ2-1	TGCGCCAGCAGCGAGGGACTAGCGGGAGAAAAAGCCTACAATGAGCAGTTCTTC	CASSEGLAGEKAYNEQFF
NA	TRBD2	TRBV7-9	TRBJ2-1	TGTGCCAGCAGCTTCCGGACTAGCGGGTACAATGAGCAGTTCTTC	CASSFRTSGYNEQFF
NA	TRBD2	TRBV4-2	TRBJ2-1	TGTGCCAGCAGCCTAGAGACTAGCGGGTGGTACAATGAGCAGTTCTTC	CASSLETSGWYNEQFF
NA	TRBD2	TRBV28	TRBJ2-2	TGTGCCAGCAGTTTAGAACTAGCGGGAGAGGGGGGGGCCACCGGGGAGCTGTTTTTT	CASSLELAGEGGATGELFF
NA	TRBD1	TRBV18	TRBJ1-3	TGTGCCAGCTCACCGGGCAGGGGGCGATCCGGAAACACCATATATTTT	CASSPGRGRSGNTIYF
NA	TRBD1	TRBV9	TRBJ1-2	TGTGCCAGCAGCGTAGGGGGACAGAACAATCCAAACTATGGCTACACCTTC	CASSVGGQNNPNYGYTF
few	TRBD1	TRBV5-1	TRBJ1-3	TGCGCCAGCAGCCTTACGGACAGGGGAAGGGACACCATATATTTT	CASSLTDRGRDTIYF
NA	NA	TRBV7-8	TRBJ2-7	TGTGCCAGCAGCTTAGCCGGGACACATAGATACGAGCAGTACTTC	CASSLAGTHRYEQYF
once	NA	TRBV7-2	TRBJ1-6	TGTGCCAGCAGCCTAACTAGCTCCTATAATTCACCCCTCCACTTT	CASSLTSSYNSPLHF
NA	NA	TRBV6-6	TRBJ1-5	TGTGCCAGCAGTTACTCAGGGGCTGGCAATCAGCCCCAGCATTTT	CASSYSGAGNQPQHF
NA	NA	TRBV28	TRBJ1-5	TGTGCCAGCAGTTTATCGTTCCTTGGGCCTCAAGGCAATCAGCCCCAGCATTTT	CASSLSFLGPQGNQPQHF
NA	NA	TRBV5-1	TRBJ2-3	TGCGCCAGCAGCTTGGCCGGGAACACAGATACGCAGTATTTT	CASSLAGNTDTQYF
NA	TRBD2	TRBV7-3	TRBJ2-2	TGTGCCAGCAGCAAAGAGACTAGCTCATCCACCGGGGAGCTGTTTTTT	CASSKETSSSTGELFF
NA	TRBD1	TRBV7-4	TRBJ1-1	TGTGCCAGCAGCTTATCTGGACAGGGCCCGAAGAACACTGAAGCTTTCTTT	CASSLSGQGPKNTEAFF
NA	NA	TRBV6-4	TRBJ1-4	TGTGCCAGCAGTGCGGGATTGGGCGAAAAACTGTTTTTT	CASSAGLGEKLFF
NA	TRBD2	TRBV30	TRBJ2-5	TGTGCCTGGAGGGCCGGGACTAAGGTGGAGACCCAGTACTTC	CAWRAGTKVETQYF
NA	NA	TRBV6-5	TRBJ1-6	TGTGCCAGCAGCAATACAGGGTTCGATTCCCCCCTCCACTTT	CASSNTGFDSPLHF
NA	NA	TRBV14	TRBJ1-2	TGTGCCAGCAGCTCGGACAGCTTTTATGGCTACACCTTC	CASSSDSFYGYTF
NA	TRBD2	TRBV28	TRBJ2-2	TGTGCCAGCAGCCCAGGGACTAGCGGGGGGACCGGGGAGCTGTTTTTT	CASSPGTSGGTGELFF
NA	TRBD2	TRBV10-1	TRBJ2-2	TGCGCCAGCAGTGAGTCCAAGCGGGAGGGCCGAGGGGACACCGGGGAGCTGTTTTTT	CASSESKREGRGDTGELFF
NA	NA	TRBV4-1	TRBJ1-1	TGCGCCAGCAGCCAAGAAGGTCAGCGGAACACTGAAGCTTTCTTT	CASSQEGQRNTEAFF
few	TRBD2	TRBV5-1	TRBJ2-2	TGCGCCAGCAGACCCTATAGGGGATCCAGCGGGGGGCTCCGGAACACCGGGGAGCTGTTTTTT	CASRPYRGSSGGLRNTGELFF
few	NA	TRBV30	TRBJ1-1	TGTGCCTGGAGTGGAACCAGTAAGCGTAAACCCGCTTTCTTT	CAWSGTSKRKPAFF
NA	NA	TRBV6-5	TRBJ2-2	TGTGCCAGCAGTGAGAAAGAGACCGGGGAGCTGTTTTTT	CASSEKETGELFF
NA	NA	TRBV15	TRBJ2-7	TGTGCCACCAGCAGAGATAATAAAACGATGACCGAGGTTATCTACGAGCAGTACTTC	CATSRDNKTMTEVIYEQYF
NA	NA	TRBV5-8	TRBJ2-7	TGTGCCACCCACCCTAGGGGCAGCCCCTACGAGCAGTACTTC	CATHPRGSPYEQYF
NA	NA	TRBV6-6	TRBJ1-4	TGTGCCAGCAGTTACCCCGTTCCCCCGGGGGAAAAACTGTTTTTT	CASSYPVPPGEKLFF
NA	TRBD2	TRBV11-2	TRBJ2-7	TGTGCCAGCAGCTTAGATTCGCCTAGCGGAGGTGGCAAGCAGTACTTC	CASSLDSPSGGGKQYF
NA	NA	TRBV25-1	TRBJ2-2	TGTGCCAGCAGTGAATCAGGGGATGTAAACACCGGGGAGCTGTTTTTT	CASSESGDVNTGELFF
once	NA	TRBV28	TRBJ1-1	TGTGCCAGCAGTTTCCAAACTGAAGCTTTCTTT	CASSFQTEAFF
once	TRBD1	TRBV9	TRBJ1-3	TGTGCCAGCAGCCCCCAGGGACAGGGGTTAGGAAACACCATATATTTT	CASSPQGQGLGNTIYF
NA	NA	TRBV20-1	TRBJ2-1	TGCAGTGCTAGATTGCGCAATGAGCAGTTCTTC	CSARLRNEQFF
NA	NA	TRBV11-2	TRBJ1-6	TGTGCCAGCAGCACCCCAACAGGATCACCCCTCCACTTT	CASSTPTGSPLHF
NA	TRBD1	TRBV10-1	TRBJ2-2	TGCGCCAGCAGTGTGGGACAGGGAGGCACCGGGGAGCTGTTTTTT	CASSVGQGGTGELFF
NA	TRBD2	TRBV11-2	TRBJ2-2	TGTGCCAGCAGCTCACCCACGGCGGGAGAGGGTACCGGGGAGCTGTTTTTT	CASSSPTAGEGTGELFF